This paragraph covers one T cell receptor (beta chain) sequence. Germline CDR1 is MNHEY and CDR2 is SMNVEV (reference sequence). The CDR3 has 17 residues. V was shortened by 2 bases and J by 6 bases, with 20 bases between the two germline ends. This sample stems from a study of blood T cells in healthy people across ages. PCR was performed a second time for 7 to 11 cycles using a sample-barcoded 5' primer and a J-beta primer mix. TCRdb redid the calling of the 5' RACE reads with MiXCR, one entry per CDR3 protein. The sample records about 800,000 distinct CDR3 sequences, 20% to 25% being singletons. This sample also belongs to another study, concerning T cells of mothers and their children. From that second work: A few healthy Caucasian mothers, along with their six children, were the donors. Slightly higher but non-significant overlap marked related mother-child pairs versus unrelated pairs.

The source is a boy aged 5-17 years in good health. Sequencing was performed on blood. The chain employs TRBV27 and TRBJ2-1; D could derive from TRBD1 or TRBD2 (5 bases each). CDR3 protein: CASSLRPTEGIFNEQFF. In DNA, the CDR3 is TGTGCCAGCAGTTTAAGGCCAACAGAGGGGATTTTCAATGAGCAGTTCTTC.